Listed here is a single T cell receptor beta chain. The CDR3 sequence is 14 residues long. CDR1 and CDR2 from the germline V gene are SEHNR and FQNEAQ (reference sequence). V was clipped by 4 bases and J by 3 bases; unmatched bases: 6. Only patients with spare fresh-frozen tumor and over two years of follow-up were included. PBMC were collected before vaccination, two weeks after the third vaccination, and at progression. Assay: immunoSEQ multiplex PCR; the TCRdb copy retains only in-frame clones and omits some. The data show over 90,000 clones, roughly 80% seen once. The data originate from a study of glioma-infiltrating T cells after dendritic cell vaccination.

The clonotype originates from a human donor with glioblastoma. The sample was blood, taken before dendritic cell vaccination. The gene calls are TRBV7-9 and TRBJ2-7; 7 positions agree with TRBD1. This CDR3 is CASSSPGQSYEQYF. DNA for the CDR3: TGTGCCAGCAGCTCCCCGGGACAGAGCTACGAGCAGTACTTC.